These 11 T cell receptor beta chains were sequenced from one sample in a study of blood T cell repertoires in COVID-19. The method was immunoSEQ multiplex PCR; TCRdb's version includes in-frame clones alone and lacks a portion of them. The sample contains about 130,000 clones, roughly 83% of which appear only once. The sequenced material came from PBMCs or T cells enriched from blood (not recorded which). The receptors derive from a man between 50 and 59 years old who had recovered from COVID-19.

For the CDR3, the DNA is TGCGCCAGCAGCTTGGGTTTAGCGGGGGCACAAGAGACCCAGTACTTC. Its protein is CASSLGLAGAQETQYF. The V and J genes are TRBV5-1 and TRBJ2-5; 9 bases align to TRBD2. Germline V CDR1 and CDR2: SGHRS, YFSETQ. With V trimmed by 0 bases and J by 2 bases, 5 bases remained unmatched. CDR3 length equals 16 residues. Complete variable domain (other parts from reference TRBV5-1 and TRBJ2-5): KAGVTQTPRYLIKTRGQQVTLSCSPISGHRSVSWYQQTPGQGLQFLFEYFSETQRNKGNFPGRFSGRQFSNSRSEMNVSTLELGDSALYLCASSLGLAGAQETQYFGPGTRLLVL.

The chain combines TRBV11-2 with TRBJ2-5; tentatively, D is TRBD1 (5 bases). The CDR3 totals 14 residues. Germline V gene sequence: CDR1 SGHAT, CDR2 FQNNGV. Between the trimmed V and J ends, which lost 3 bases and 0 bases, there was a span of 8 bases. The CDR3 is CASSFYRNQETQYF. CDR3 in DNA: TGTGCCAGCAGCTTCTACAGGAACCAAGAGACCCAGTACTTC.

The chain joins TRBV19 to TRBJ1-5; 9 bases line up with TRBD1. CDR1 and CDR2 from the germline V gene are LNHDA and SQIVND (reference sequence). V shed 10 bases and J 0 bases; nucleotides not matched to a gene: 16. The CDR3 extends over 18 amino acids. The CDR3 DNA sequence: TGTGCCACAACCCGGAGAGGGGGACAGGGCAATAGCAATCAGCCCCAGCATTTT. The encoded protein is CATTRRGGQGNSNQPQHF.

The J gene is TRBJ2-3, the V gene TRBV5-4; D possibly corresponds to TRBD2 (6 bases). There are 15 residues in the CDR3. CDR1 is SGHNT, CDR2 YYREEE, per germline (reference sequence). Trimming stripped 5 bases from V and 4 bases from J, with 17 bases between. CDR3 residues: CASRVGGTLSDTQYF. As DNA, the CDR3 is TGTGCCAGCAGGGTGGGGGGAACCCTTTCAGATACGCAGTATTTT.

This chain connects TRBV12-3 or TRBV12-4 to TRBJ1-2; D remains ambiguous. The CDR3 contains 13 residues. Trimming pared 3 bases from V and 1 base from J, leaving 6 bases between. As DNA, the CDR3 is TGTGCCAGCAGTTTGGGAGATAACTATGGCTACACCTTC. It is translated as CASSLGDNYGYTF.

The V and J genes are TRBV5-1 and TRBJ2-7, with a possible D match to TRBD2 (5 bases). Trimming cost V 4 bases and J 4 bases, with 12 bases left between them. This CDR3 contains 13 residues. The germline gives CDR1 SGHRS, CDR2 YFSETQ. The CDR3 nucleotides read TGCGCCAGCAGCCCGGGGTCGGGTTACGAGCAGTACTTC. This codes for CASSPGSGYEQYF.

The V call is TRBV20-1, the J call TRBJ1-2; unclear D gene. In germline, CDR1 is DFQATT, CDR2 SNEGSKA (reference sequence). The length of the CDR3 is 11 residues. The V end lost 6 bases, the J end lost 4 bases, and 9 bases lay between the germline ends. CDR3 region: CSARFIYGYTF. The CDR3 DNA follows: TGCAGTGCCAGATTCATCTATGGCTACACCTTC.

This clone has a handful of counts. This chain connects TRBV24-1 to TRBJ2-4; unclear D gene. The CDR3 loop spans 13 amino acids. CDR1 KGHDR and CDR2 SFDVKD come from the germline V gene. The ends were cut back, 5 bases at V and 0 bases at J, with 4 bases in the middle. The CDR3 nucleotides are TGTGCCACCAGTGCCCTAGCCAAAAACATTCAGTACTTC. Its protein is CATSALAKNIQYF.

The V call is TRBV18, the J call TRBJ1-1, with 7 nucleotides matching TRBD1. Germline trimming cut 2 bases from V and 0 bases from J; bases unmatched to any gene: 6. Germline V CDR1 and CDR2: KGHSH, LQKENI. The CDR3 contains 16 residues. CDR3 in DNA: TGTGCCAGCTCACCATCCGGGACAGCGTTGAACACTGAAGCTTTCTTT. As protein: CASSPSGTALNTEAFF.

The genes are TRBV24-1 and TRBJ2-5; 7 nucleotides align to TRBD1. Germline-derived CDR1 and CDR2 are KGHDR and SFDVKD. Unmatched junction bases numbered 11, after V lost 5 bases and J lost 3 bases. The CDR3 is 16 amino acids. CDR3 protein: CATSGYTGVREETQYF. Here the CDR3 DNA reads TGTGCCACCAGTGGCTATACAGGGGTTCGAGAAGAGACCCAGTACTTC.

The chain joins TRBV18 to TRBJ2-1; TRBD2 aligns across 7 bases. Germline V gene lookup returns CDR1 KGHSH and CDR2 LQKENI. The CDR3 has 16 amino acids. The trim removed 3 bases at V and 5 bases at J, leaving 10 bases unmatched. CDR3 loop: CASSPLSGGGNNEQFF. DNA for the CDR3: TGTGCCAGCTCACCCTTGTCCGGGGGAGGGAACAATGAGCAGTTCTTC.